This T cell receptor (beta chain) was recovered during a study of cytotoxic CD8 clonotypes in ibrutinib-treated CLL. The method was immunoSEQ multiplex PCR; TCRdb's version includes in-frame clones alone and lacks a portion of them. Among fewer than 400,000 clones listed, around 66% were seen once. V dropped 3 bases and J dropped 4 bases, with 17 bases sitting between them. The CDR3 spans 16 residues. Per germline, CDR1 SNHLY and CDR2 FYNNEI. The chain links TRBV2 to TRBJ2-3; D perhaps matches TRBD1 (6 bases). This specimen was PBMCs, taken after 36 months of ibrutinib treatment. The sequence was collected from a human donor with chronic lymphocytic leukemia. The CDR3 reads CASSEGAGLRADTQYF. CDR3 nucleotide sequence: TGTGCCAGCAGTGAGGGGGCAGGACTTCGGGCAGATACGCAGTATTTT.